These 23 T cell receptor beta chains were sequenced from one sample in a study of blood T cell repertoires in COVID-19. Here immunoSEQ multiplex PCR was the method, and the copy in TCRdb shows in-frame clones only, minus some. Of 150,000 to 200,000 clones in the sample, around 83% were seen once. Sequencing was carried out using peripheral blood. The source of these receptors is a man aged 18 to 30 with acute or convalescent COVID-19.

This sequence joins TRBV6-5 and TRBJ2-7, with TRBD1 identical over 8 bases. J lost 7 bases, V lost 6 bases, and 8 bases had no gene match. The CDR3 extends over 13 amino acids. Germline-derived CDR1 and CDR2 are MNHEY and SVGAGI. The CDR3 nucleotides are TGTGCCAGCAGCTTCAGACAGGGGAAAGAGCAGTACTTC. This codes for CASSFRQGKEQYF.

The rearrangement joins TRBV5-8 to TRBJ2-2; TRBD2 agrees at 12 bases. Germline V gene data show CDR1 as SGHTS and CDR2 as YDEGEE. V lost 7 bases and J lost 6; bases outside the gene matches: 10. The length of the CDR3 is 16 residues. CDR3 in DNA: TGTGCCAGCCGACCTAGCGGGGGGGCCTGGGCCGGGGAGCTGTTTTTT. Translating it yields CASRPSGGAWAGELFF.

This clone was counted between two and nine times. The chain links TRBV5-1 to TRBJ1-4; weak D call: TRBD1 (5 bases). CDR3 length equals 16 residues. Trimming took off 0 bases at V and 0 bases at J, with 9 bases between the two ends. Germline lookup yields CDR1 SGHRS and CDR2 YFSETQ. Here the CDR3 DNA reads TGCGCCAGCAGCTTGGGACAGACAACAACTAATGAAAAACTGTTTTTT. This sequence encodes CASSLGQTTTNEKLFF.

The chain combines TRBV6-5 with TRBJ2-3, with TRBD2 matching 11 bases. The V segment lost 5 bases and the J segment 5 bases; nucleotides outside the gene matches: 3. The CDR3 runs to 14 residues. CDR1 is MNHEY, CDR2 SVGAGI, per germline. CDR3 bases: TGTGCCAGCAGTCTAGCGGGGGGAGGAGATACGCAGTATTTT. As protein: CASSLAGGGDTQYF.

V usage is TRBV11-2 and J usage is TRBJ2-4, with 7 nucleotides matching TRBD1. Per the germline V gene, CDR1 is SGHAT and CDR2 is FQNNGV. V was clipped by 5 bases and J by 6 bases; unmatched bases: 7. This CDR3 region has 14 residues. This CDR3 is CASSADRVGNIQYF. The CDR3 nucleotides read TGTGCCAGCAGCGCAGACAGGGTTGGAAACATTCAGTACTTC.

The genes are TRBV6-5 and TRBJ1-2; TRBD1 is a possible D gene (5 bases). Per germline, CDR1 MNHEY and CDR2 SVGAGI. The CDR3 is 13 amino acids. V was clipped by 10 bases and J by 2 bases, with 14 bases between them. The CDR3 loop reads CATHRGENYGYTF. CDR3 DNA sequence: TGTGCCACCCACCGGGGGGAGAACTATGGCTACACCTTC.

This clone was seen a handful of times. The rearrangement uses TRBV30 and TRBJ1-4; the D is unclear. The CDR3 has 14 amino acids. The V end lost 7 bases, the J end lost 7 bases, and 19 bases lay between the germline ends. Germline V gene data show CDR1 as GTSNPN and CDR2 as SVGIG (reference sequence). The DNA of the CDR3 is TGTGCCTTCCTAGACCCCGCTTTGGCTGAAAAACTGTTTTTT. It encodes CAFLDPALAEKLFF.

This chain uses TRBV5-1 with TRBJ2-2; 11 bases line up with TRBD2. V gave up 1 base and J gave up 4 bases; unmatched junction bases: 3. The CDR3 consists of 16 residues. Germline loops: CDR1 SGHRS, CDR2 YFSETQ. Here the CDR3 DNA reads TGCGCCAGCAGCTTGACTAGCGGGGGCCTCACCGGGGAGCTGTTTTTT. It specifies CASSLTSGGLTGELFF. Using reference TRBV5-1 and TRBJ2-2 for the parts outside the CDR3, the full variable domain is KAGVTQTPRYLIKTRGQQVTLSCSPISGHRSVSWYQQTPGQGLQFLFEYFSETQRNKGNFPGRFSGRQFSNSRSEMNVSTLELGDSALYLCASSLTSGGLTGELFFGEGSRLTVL.

The CDR3 DNA reads TGTGCCAGCAGTATTACAGGGGGCTCTGGGGCCAACGTCCTGACTTTC. Translating it yields CASSITGGSGANVLTF. This chain links TRBV28 with TRBJ2-6, with 8 nucleotides matching TRBD1. J was trimmed by 0 bases and V by 5 bases; bases with no gene match: 3. Germline values: CDR1 MDHEN, CDR2 SYDVKM. The CDR3 sequence is 16 residues long.

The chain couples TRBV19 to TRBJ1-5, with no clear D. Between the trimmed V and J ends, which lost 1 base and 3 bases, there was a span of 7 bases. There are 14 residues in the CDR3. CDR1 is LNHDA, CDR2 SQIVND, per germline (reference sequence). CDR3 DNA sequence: TGTGCCAGTAGTATAGCAGGTAACAATCAGCCCCAGCATTTT. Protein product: CASSIAGNNQPQHF.

Here the CDR3 DNA reads TGCGCCAGCAGCCCGGACCGGGACAGTCCCTATGGCTACACCTTC. It translates to CASSPDRDSPYGYTF. This chain uses TRBV5-1 with TRBJ1-2; 7 bases line up with TRBD1. CDR3 length: 15 residues. After removal of 4 bases from V and 4 bases from J, the junction contained 10 bases not matched to a gene. Germline values: CDR1 SGHRS, CDR2 YFSETQ.

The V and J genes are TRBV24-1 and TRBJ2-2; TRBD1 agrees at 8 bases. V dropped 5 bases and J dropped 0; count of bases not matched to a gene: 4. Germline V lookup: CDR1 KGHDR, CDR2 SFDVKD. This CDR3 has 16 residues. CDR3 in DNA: TGTGCCACCAGTGCAGGGACAGGAGCGAACACCGGGGAGCTGTTTTTT. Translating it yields CATSAGTGANTGELFF.

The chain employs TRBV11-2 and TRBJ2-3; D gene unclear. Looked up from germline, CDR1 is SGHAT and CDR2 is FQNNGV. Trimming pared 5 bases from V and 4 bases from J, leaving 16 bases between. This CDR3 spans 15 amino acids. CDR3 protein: CASSLRLWSADTQYF. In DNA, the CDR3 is TGTGCCAGCAGCCTCCGTTTATGGAGTGCAGATACGCAGTATTTT.

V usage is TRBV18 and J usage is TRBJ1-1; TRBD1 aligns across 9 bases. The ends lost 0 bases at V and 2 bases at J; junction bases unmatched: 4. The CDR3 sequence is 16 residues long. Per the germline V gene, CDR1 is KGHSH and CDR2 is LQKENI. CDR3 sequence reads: CASSPPLGQGNTEAFF. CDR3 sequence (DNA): TGTGCCAGCTCACCACCGCTGGGACAGGGAAACACTGAAGCTTTCTTT.

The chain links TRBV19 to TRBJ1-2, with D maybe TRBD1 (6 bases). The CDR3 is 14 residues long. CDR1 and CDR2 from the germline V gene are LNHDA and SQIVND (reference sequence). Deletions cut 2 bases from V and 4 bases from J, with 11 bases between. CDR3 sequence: CASSIQGISYGYTF. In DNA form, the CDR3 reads TGTGCCAGTAGTATACAGGGGATCAGCTATGGCTACACCTTC.

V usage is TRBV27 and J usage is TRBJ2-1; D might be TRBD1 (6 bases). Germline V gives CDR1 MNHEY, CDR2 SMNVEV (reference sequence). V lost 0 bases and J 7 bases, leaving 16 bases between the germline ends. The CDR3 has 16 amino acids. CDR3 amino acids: CASSLSTGLVLNEQFF. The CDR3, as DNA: TGTGCCAGCAGTTTATCCACAGGGCTGGTTTTAAATGAGCAGTTCTTC.

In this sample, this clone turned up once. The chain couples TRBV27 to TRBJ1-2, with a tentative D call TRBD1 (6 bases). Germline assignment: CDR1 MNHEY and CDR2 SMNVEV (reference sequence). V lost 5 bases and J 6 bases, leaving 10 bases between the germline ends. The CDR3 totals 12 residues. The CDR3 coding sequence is TGTGCCAGCAGTACCACAGGGAATGGCTACACCTTC. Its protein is CASSTTGNGYTF.

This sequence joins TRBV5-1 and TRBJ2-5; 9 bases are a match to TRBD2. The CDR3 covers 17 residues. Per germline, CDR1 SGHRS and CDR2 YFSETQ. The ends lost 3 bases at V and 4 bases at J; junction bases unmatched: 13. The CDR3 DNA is TGCGCCAGCAGCTCGGGACGCGGGGGGGCGATGTTAGAGACCCAGTACTTC. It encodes CASSSGRGGAMLETQYF.

The CDR3 sequence: CASSVDRNYGYTF. CDR3 DNA sequence: TGTGCCAGCAGCGTGGACAGGAACTATGGCTACACCTTC. The chain carries TRBV5-6 and TRBJ1-2, with 7 positions matching TRBD1. The J segment lost 2 bases and the V segment lost 4 bases, leaving 2 bases of the junction unmatched. The CDR3 length is 13 residues. Germline loops: CDR1 SGHDT, CDR2 YYEEEE.

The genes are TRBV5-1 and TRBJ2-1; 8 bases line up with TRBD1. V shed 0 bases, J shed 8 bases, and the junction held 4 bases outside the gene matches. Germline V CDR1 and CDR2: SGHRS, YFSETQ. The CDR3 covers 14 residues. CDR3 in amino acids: CASSLVQGDYEQFF. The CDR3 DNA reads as TGCGCCAGCAGCTTGGTACAGGGGGACTATGAGCAGTTCTTC.

The CDR3 loop reads CASSPKRGAKTEAFF. As DNA, the CDR3 is TGTGCCAGCAGTCCCAAGCGGGGGGCGAAGACTGAAGCTTTCTTT. The chain uses TRBV6-5 and TRBJ1-1, with D perhaps TRBD1 (6 bases). The V gene lost 5 bases and the J gene lost 5 bases, with 18 bases spanning the gap. This CDR3 is 15 amino acids long. Germline CDR1 reads MNHEY; CDR2 reads SVGAGI.

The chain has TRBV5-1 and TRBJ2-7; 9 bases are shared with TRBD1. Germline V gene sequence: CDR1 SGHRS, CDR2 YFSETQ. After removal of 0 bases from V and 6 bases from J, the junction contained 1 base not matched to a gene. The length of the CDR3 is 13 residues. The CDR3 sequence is CASSLGTGAEQYF. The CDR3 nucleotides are TGCGCCAGCAGCTTGGGGACAGGGGCCGAGCAGTACTTC.

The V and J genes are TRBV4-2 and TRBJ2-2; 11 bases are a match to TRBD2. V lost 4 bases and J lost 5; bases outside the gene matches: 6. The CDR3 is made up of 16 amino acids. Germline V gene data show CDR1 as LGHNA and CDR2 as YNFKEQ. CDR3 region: CASSPLAGGLTGELFF. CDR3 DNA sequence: TGTGCCAGCAGCCCCCTAGCGGGGGGCCTAACCGGGGAGCTGTTTTTT.